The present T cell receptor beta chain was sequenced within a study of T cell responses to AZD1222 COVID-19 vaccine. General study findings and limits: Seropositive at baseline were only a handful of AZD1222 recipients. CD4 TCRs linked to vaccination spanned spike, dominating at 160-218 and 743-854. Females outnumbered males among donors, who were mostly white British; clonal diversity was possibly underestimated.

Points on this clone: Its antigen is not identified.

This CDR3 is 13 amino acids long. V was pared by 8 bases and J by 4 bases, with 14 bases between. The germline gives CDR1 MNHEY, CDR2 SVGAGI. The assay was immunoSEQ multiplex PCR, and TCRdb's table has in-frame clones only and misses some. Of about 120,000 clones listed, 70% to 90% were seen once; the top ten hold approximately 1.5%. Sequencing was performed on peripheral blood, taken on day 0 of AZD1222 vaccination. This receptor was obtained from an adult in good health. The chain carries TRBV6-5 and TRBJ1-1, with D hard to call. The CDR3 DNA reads TGTGCCAGCCATCCAGAGGTTGGCACTGAAGCTTTCTTT. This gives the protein CASHPEVGTEAFF.